This TCR beta chain was sequenced for a study of cytomegalovirus exposure and HLA in healthy donors. Both 60 Vbeta primers and 13 Jbeta primers went into the PCR. Method: immunoSEQ multiplex PCR; TCRdb's copy keeps in-frame clones and lacks some. The sample gives 85,000 to 130,000 clones, about 9.5% of which show up once; more than 5% is in the top ten. V was trimmed by 1 base and J by 6 bases, leaving 13 bases between them. CDR3 length equals 14 residues. Germline loops: CDR1 SGHRS, CDR2 YFSETQ. The sequenced sample consisted of PBMCs. This sequence was found in a man in his forties in good health and CMV-seropositive. J is TRBJ1-1 and V is TRBV5-1, with D possibly being TRBD1 (6 bases). The CDR3 DNA is TGCGCCAGCAGCTTGCAGGGGCCCGGTGCTGAAGCTTTCTTT. Translation gives CASSLQGPGAEAFF. Full variable domain (missing parts from reference TRBV5-1 and TRBJ1-1): KAGVTQTPRYLIKTRGQQVTLSCSPISGHRSVSWYQQTPGQGLQFLFEYFSETQRNKGNFPGRFSGRQFSNSRSEMNVSTLELGDSALYLCASSLQGPGAEAFFGQGTRLTVV.